The 5 T cell receptor beta chains listed next were all sequenced from one sample in a study of OX40 agonist ivuxolimab in advanced cancers. TCRdb's table, derived via immunoSEQ multiplex PCR, lists solely in-frame clones and lacks some. This sample has around 14,000 clones, with 80% found just once. The starting material was CD4+ or CD8+ T cells sorted from blood, obtained in a trial of the OX40 agonist ivuxolimab. These receptors all come from an adult with an advanced solid tumor such as melanoma, head and neck, liver or kidney cancer.

The J gene is TRBJ1-1, the V gene TRBV5-4; TRBD1 matches at 7 bases. The CDR3 extends over 14 amino acids. Germline V CDR1 and CDR2: SGHNT, YYREEE (reference sequence). Trimming took 3 bases from V and 1 from J; bases not matched to a gene: 3. In DNA, the CDR3 is TGTGCCAGCAGCTCAGGGACAGCGAACACTGAAGCTTTCTTT. It specifies CASSSGTANTEAFF.

The chain recombines TRBV9 with TRBJ1-3; 11 bases align to TRBD1. V was pared by 2 bases and J by 2 bases, with 3 bases of the junction left unmatched. CDR1 and CDR2 (germline): SGDLS, YYNGEE. This CDR3 is built from 16 residues. CDR3 sequence: CASSVGQGEAGNTIYF. The CDR3 bases are TGTGCCAGCAGCGTGGGACAGGGGGAGGCTGGAAACACCATATATTTT.

CDR3 DNA: TGTGCCAGCAGCTTATTTACCCTAGACAGGATAGATACGCAGTATTTT. It specifies CASSLFTLDRIDTQYF. V usage is TRBV7-6 and J usage is TRBJ2-3, with D perhaps TRBD1 (6 bases). Germline CDR1 reads SGHVS; CDR2 reads FNYEAQ. V was shortened by 2 bases and J by 5 bases, with 17 bases between the two germline ends. The CDR3 is 16 amino acids.

The J gene is TRBJ1-3, the V gene TRBV27; D is undetermined. Trimming shortened V by 0 bases and J by 4 bases, and 4 bases separated the two germline ends. This CDR3 contains 13 residues. Germline V gene lookup returns CDR1 MNHEY and CDR2 SMNVEV (reference sequence). Here the CDR3 DNA reads TGTGCCAGCAGTTTATCATCCGGAAACACCATATATTTT. Its protein is CASSLSSGNTIYF.

This clone was picked up one time. CDR3 nucleotide sequence: TGTGCCATCAGTGAAACTAATGAAAAACTGTTTTTT. Translated: CAISETNEKLFF. The J gene is TRBJ1-4, the V gene TRBV10-3; D is unresolved. Trimming took off 3 bases at V and 1 base at J, with 0 bases between the two ends. The germline gives CDR1 ENHRY, CDR2 SYGVKD. The CDR3 contains 12 residues.